The 24 T cell receptor beta chains below all came from one sample that was sequenced in a study of cytomegalovirus exposure and HLA in healthy donors. PCR was performed using 60 Vbeta and 13 Jbeta primers. TCRdb's copy holds only in-frame clones and misses some; the assay was immunoSEQ multiplex PCR. The sample lists 150,000 to 200,000 clones, 60% to 80% occurring once. Sequences were obtained from PBMCs. These receptors were collected from a woman aged 45-59 years in good health and CMV-seropositive.

This clone was recorded only once. The chain links TRBV19 to TRBJ2-5, with 7 bases matching TRBD2. V shed 3 bases and J 3 bases; nucleotides not matched to a gene: 1. CDR3 length equals 13 residues. The germline gives CDR1 LNHDA, CDR2 SQIVND (reference sequence). The CDR3 sequence is CASSISGKETQYF. CDR3 coding DNA: TGTGCCAGTAGTATCAGCGGGAAAGAGACCCAGTACTTC. Using reference TRBV19 and TRBJ2-5 for the parts outside the CDR3, the full variable domain is DGGITQSPKYLFRKEGQNVTLSCEQNLNHDAMYWYRQDPGQGLRLIYYSQIVNDFQKGDIAEGYSVSREKKESFPLTVTSAQKNPTAFYLCASSISGKETQYFGPGTRLLVL.

This chain joins TRBV5-6 and TRBJ2-7, with 14 bases fitting TRBD2. V shed 0 bases and J 4 bases; nucleotides not matched to a gene: 6. This CDR3 contains 17 residues. The germline V gene encodes CDR1 SGHDT and CDR2 YYEEEE. The CDR3 DNA reads as TGTGCCAGCAGCTTGGGTGGGACTAGCGGGAGATCGTACGAGCAGTACTTC. It codes for CASSLGGTSGRSYEQYF. Based on the CDR3 plus reference TRBV5-6 and TRBJ2-7, the full variable domain is DAGVTQSPTHLIKTRGQQVTLRCSPKSGHDTVSWYQQALGQGPQFIFQYYEEEERQRGNFPDRFSGHQFPNYSSELNVNALLLGDSALYLCASSLGGTSGRSYEQYFGPGTRLTVT.

The chain joins TRBV6-6 to TRBJ1-4; D not resolved. Germline V gene data show CDR1 as MNHNY and CDR2 as SVGAGI (reference sequence). Trimming cost V 6 bases and J 8 bases, with 10 bases left between them. The CDR3 contains 12 residues. The CDR3 is CASRSLAEKLFF. The CDR3 DNA is TGTGCCAGCAGATCTCTGGCAGAAAAACTGTTTTTT.

A few counts support this clone. This chain uses TRBV15 with TRBJ2-1, with no clear D. V lost 0 bases and J 6 bases, leaving 6 bases between the germline ends. Germline CDR1 LNHNV, CDR2 YYDKDF (reference sequence). This CDR3 comprises 13 residues. In nucleotides, the CDR3 is TGTGCCACCAGCAGAGACAGGCCCAATGAGCAGTTCTTC. It is translated as CATSRDRPNEQFF.

The chain has TRBV14 and TRBJ1-3; TRBD1 agrees at 8 bases. The CDR3 consists of 17 residues. Germline V CDR1 and CDR2: SGHDN, FVKESK. J lost 4 bases, V lost 2 bases, and 10 bases had no gene match. This CDR3 reads CASSQLGQGLRGNTIYF. The CDR3 DNA reads TGTGCCAGCAGCCAATTAGGACAGGGTCTTCGCGGAAACACCATATATTTT.

This clone has a handful of counts. The rearrangement uses TRBV5-1 and TRBJ2-5; 9 bases line up with TRBD2. This CDR3 is 17 amino acids long. Germline CDR1 is SGHRS and CDR2 is YFSETQ. The J segment lost 1 base and the V segment lost 2 bases, leaving 9 bases of the junction unmatched. The DNA for the CDR3 is TGCGCCAGCAGCTTTAAATGGTTAGCGGGGGCCCAAGAGACCCAGTACTTC. Translation gives CASSFKWLAGAQETQYF.

This clone was picked up one time. This chain uses TRBV29-1 with TRBJ2-2, with a tentative D call TRBD2 (6 bases). The germline V gene encodes CDR1 SQVTM and CDR2 ANQGSEA. The CDR3 loop spans 13 amino acids. The CDR3 region has the DNA TGCGGCGGCGGGGAGAGGAACACCGGGGAGCTGTTTTTT. Its translation is CGGGERNTGELFF.

The gene calls are TRBV7-9 and TRBJ1-6; 7 nucleotides line up with TRBD1. V lost 4 bases, J lost 7 bases, and 4 bases stayed unmatched. This CDR3 region has 14 residues. Germline CDR1 and CDR2: SEHNR and FQNEAQ (reference sequence). CDR3 DNA: TGTGCCAGCAGCTCGACAGGGTGGAATTCACCCCTCCACTTT. Protein product: CASSSTGWNSPLHF.

This rearrangement joins TRBV13 to TRBJ2-1, with D unclear. The germline V and J ends were trimmed by 8 bases and 8 bases, with 13 bases remaining between them. Germline V gene sequence: CDR1 PRHDT, CDR2 FYEKMQ (reference sequence). This CDR3 region has 12 residues. CDR3 nucleotides: TGTGCCAGCGCCTCAAGGAGAGATGAGCAGTTCTTC. Translated, it gives CASASRRDEQFF.

In this sample, this clone turned up a few times. The conserved phenylalanine or tryptophan normally closing the CDR3 is absent here, so this likely arose from a read error. The CDR3 loop is CSVWQPEGANEKLFV. The CDR3 DNA sequence: TGCAGCGTTTGGCAGCCCGAAGGGGCTAATGAAAAACTGTTTGTT. The chain links TRBV29-1 to TRBJ1-4; D may be TRBD1 (5 bases). The CDR3 has 15 residues. V was cut by 5 bases and J by 3 bases, with 16 bases left in between. CDR1 is SQVTM, CDR2 ANQGSEA, per germline.

The chain's CDR3 is CASSSETSGRYEQYF. CDR3 coding DNA: TGTGCCAGCAGCTCAGAGACTAGCGGGAGGTACGAGCAGTACTTC. The rearrangement uses TRBV9 and TRBJ2-7, with TRBD2 identical over 13 bases. Per the germline V gene, CDR1 is SGDLS and CDR2 is YYNGEE. J was trimmed by 4 bases and V by 4 bases; bases with no gene match: 5. This CDR3 is built from 15 residues.

This clone was picked up a small number of times. The V and J genes are TRBV7-2 and TRBJ1-6, with 7 bases matching TRBD1. The trim removed 5 bases at V and 5 bases at J, leaving 3 bases unmatched. Germline V gene sequence: CDR1 SGHTA, CDR2 FQGNSA. The CDR3 runs 14 residues. CDR3 DNA: TGTGCCAGCAGCCTCGGGACAGATAATTCACCCCTCCACTTT. Protein sequence: CASSLGTDNSPLHF.

The rearrangement uses TRBV5-1 and TRBJ1-2; D is unclear. V was cut by 3 bases and J by 3 bases, with 15 bases left in between. The length of the CDR3 is 15 residues. The germline V gene has CDR1 SGHRS and CDR2 YFSETQ. The CDR3 DNA reads TGCGCCAGCAGCTATAACTGGGAGATTGACTATGGCTACACCTTC. It is translated as CASSYNWEIDYGYTF.

This chain uses TRBV10-1 with TRBJ2-7; possibly TRBD2 for D (6 bases). Trimming cost V 1 base and J 6 bases, with 10 bases left between them. This CDR3 comprises 13 residues. Germline CDR1 is WNHNN and CDR2 is SYGVQD (reference sequence). The CDR3 nucleotides are TGCGCCAGCAGTGAGTGGCAGGGAGGCGAGCAGTACTTC. It specifies CASSEWQGGEQYF.

J is TRBJ2-1 and V is TRBV4-3; 15 bases agree with TRBD2. J was trimmed by 2 bases and V by 0 bases; bases with no gene match: 8. CDR1 LGHNA and CDR2 YSLEER come from the germline V gene. The CDR3 spans 20 residues. The CDR3 nucleotides read TGCGCCAGCAGCCAAGAGGTGGGACTAGCGGGGGGCTGGCCCTACAATGAGCAGTTCTTC. This codes for CASSQEVGLAGGWPYNEQFF.

J is TRBJ2-1 and V is TRBV12-2; the table assigns TRBD1, which was not confirmed against the DNA. TRBV12-2 is a pseudogene segment. CDR3 length: 16 residues. DNA for the CDR3: TGTGCAAGTCGCTTGGGGGACAGGGGAAACTACAATGAGCAGTTCTTC. It yields the protein CASRLGDRGNYNEQFF.

Turning to this clone: A read error may account for a junction end that differs from germline. The chain joins TRBV7-7 to TRBJ2-1; a weak D match, TRBD2 (7 bases). The CDR3 has 15 residues. The germline CDR1 and CDR2 sequences are SSHAT and FNYEAQ (reference sequence). This CDR3 is CASSWGAGAGNEQFF. The CDR3 bases are TGTGCTAGCAGCTGGGGGGCGGGGGCAGGAAATGAGCAGTTCTTC.

This rearrangement joins TRBV5-4 to TRBJ2-7; 7 bases match TRBD2. Looked up from germline, CDR1 is SGHNT and CDR2 is YYREEE (reference sequence). The CDR3 contains 12 residues. The V gene end was trimmed by 4 bases and the J gene end by 7 bases; junction bases not matched to a gene: 5. CDR3 amino acids: CASSGEGREQYF. DNA for the CDR3: TGTGCCAGCAGCGGGGAGGGGAGGGAGCAGTACTTC.

This clone has only one observation. The chain has TRBV11-1 and TRBJ1-1, with a possible D match to TRBD1 (6 bases). The V gene's germline CDR1 is SGHAT and CDR2 FQDESV (reference sequence). The CDR3 spans 11 residues. V was shortened by 8 bases and J by 3 bases, with 7 bases between the two germline ends. CDR3 in amino acids: CASGQYTEAFF. CDR3 bases: TGTGCCAGCGGACAGTACACTGAAGCTTTCTTT.

The chain has TRBV11-3 and TRBJ1-1, with 8 positions matching TRBD1. J gave up 0 bases and V 5 bases, and 2 bases lay outside the gene matches. The CDR3 contains 14 residues. Germline lookup yields CDR1 SGHNT and CDR2 YENEEA. The CDR3 reads CASSRDRMNTEAFF. DNA for the CDR3: TGTGCCAGCAGCCGGGACAGGATGAACACTGAAGCTTTCTTT. The whole variable domain, filled in from reference TRBV11-3 and TRBJ1-1, reads EAGVVQSPRYKIIEKKQPVAFWCNPISGHNTLYWYLQNLGQGPELLIRYENEEAVDDSQLPKDRFSAERLKGVDSTLKIQPAELGDSAVYLCASSRDRMNTEAFFGQGTRLTVV.

This clone came up once. The chain joins TRBV7-3 to TRBJ2-7, with D maybe TRBD2 (6 bases). The V end was cut by 3 bases, the J end by 9 bases, with 15 bases between. Germline-derived CDR1 and CDR2 are SGHTA and FQGTGA. The length of the CDR3 is 13 residues. For the CDR3, the DNA is TGTGCCAGCAGCTTCGGCGGGACCTTGGGGCAGTACTTC. This translates into CASSFGGTLGQYF.

V usage is TRBV5-4 and J usage is TRBJ2-3, with TRBD2 matching over 9 bases. J lost 0 bases, V lost 7 bases, and 9 bases had no gene match. Per the germline V gene, CDR1 is SGHNT and CDR2 is YYREEE (reference sequence). The CDR3 has 16 amino acids. CDR3 loop: CASSVGGRESTDTQYF. CDR3 sequence (DNA): TGTGCCAGCTCGGTCGGCGGGAGGGAAAGCACAGATACGCAGTATTTT.

Ten or more counts support this clone. The chain links TRBV6-4 to TRBJ2-1; 9 nucleotides align to TRBD2. Germline CDR1 reads MRHNA; CDR2 reads SNTAGT. Losses at the gene ends were 2 bases for V and 8 bases for J; bases not matched to a gene: 4. The CDR3 has 14 residues. Written as DNA, the CDR3 is TGTGCCAGCAGTGACCCGACTAGCGGCGATGAGCAGTTCTTC. Its translation: CASSDPTSGDEQFF.

This chain uses TRBV30 with TRBJ1-5; TRBD1 aligns across 7 bases. Trimming removed 4 bases from V and 3 bases from J; junction bases left unmatched: 6. This CDR3 contains 14 residues. Germline V lookup: CDR1 GTSNPN, CDR2 SVGIG (reference sequence). The CDR3 region is CAWKVQGHNQPQHF. DNA of the CDR3: TGTGCCTGGAAAGTACAGGGGCACAATCAGCCCCAGCATTTT.